These T cell receptor beta chains were read from a single sample in a study of OX40 agonist ivuxolimab in advanced cancers. The data were produced by immunoSEQ multiplex PCR, yet TCRdb's version contains in-frame clones alone and is incomplete. The sample lists tens of thousands of clones; about 92% were seen once. The sample was CD4+ or CD8+ T cells sorted from blood, taken in a trial of the OX40 agonist ivuxolimab. Receptors were obtained from an adult with an advanced solid tumor such as melanoma, head and neck, liver or kidney cancer. Both conserved end residues are part of each CDR3.

cdr3_aa	v_call	j_call
CASSSVRGSNQPQHF	TRBV7-2	TRBJ1-5
CASVGTNNSPLHF	TRBV28	TRBJ1-6
CSAGGLIGETQYF	TRBV29-1	TRBJ2-5
CASSQDTIYGYTF	TRBV5-4	TRBJ1-2
CAWKTSGGSYEQYF	TRBV30	TRBJ2-7
CASSLNKQANSPLHF	TRBV11-1	TRBJ1-6
CASSKEYSNQPQHF	TRBV2	TRBJ1-5
CASSLGWAGLSNQPQHF	TRBV28	TRBJ1-5
CASSSGPGLHF	TRBV7-9	TRBJ1-6
CASSIGSGRRSEAFF	TRBV19	TRBJ1-1
CASSPDGSQPQHF	TRBV7-9	TRBJ1-5
CASSRGQGASYEQYF	TRBV6-6	TRBJ2-7
CASTKDGPTNYGYTF	TRBV2	TRBJ1-2